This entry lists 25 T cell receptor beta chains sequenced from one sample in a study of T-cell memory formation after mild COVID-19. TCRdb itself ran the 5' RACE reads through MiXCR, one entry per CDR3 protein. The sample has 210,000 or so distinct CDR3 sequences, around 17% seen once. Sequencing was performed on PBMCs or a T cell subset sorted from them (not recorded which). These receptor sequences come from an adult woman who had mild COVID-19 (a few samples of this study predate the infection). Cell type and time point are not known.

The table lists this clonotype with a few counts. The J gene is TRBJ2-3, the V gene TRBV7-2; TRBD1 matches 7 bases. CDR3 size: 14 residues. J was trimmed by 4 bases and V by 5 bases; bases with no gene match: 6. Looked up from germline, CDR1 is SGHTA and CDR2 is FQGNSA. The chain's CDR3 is CASSPGQYPDTQYF. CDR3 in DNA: TGTGCCAGCAGCCCGGGACAGTATCCAGATACGCAGTATTTT. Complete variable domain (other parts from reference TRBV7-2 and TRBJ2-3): GAGVSQSPSNKVTEKGKDVELRCDPISGHTALYWYRQSLGQGLEFLIYFQGNSAPDKSGLPSDRFSAERTGGSVSTLTIQRTQQEDSAVYLCASSPGQYPDTQYFGPGTRLTVL.

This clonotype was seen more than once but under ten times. Written as DNA, the CDR3 is TGTGCCAGCAGCTTAAGGACGAGCCCCAAAGAAAAACTGTTTTTT. Protein product: CASSLRTSPKEKLFF. The rearrangement links TRBV7-8 to TRBJ1-4; D call uncertain. CDR3 length: 15 amino acids. Germline values: CDR1 SGHVS, CDR2 FQNEAQ. V was clipped by 2 bases and J by 8 bases, with 15 bases between them.

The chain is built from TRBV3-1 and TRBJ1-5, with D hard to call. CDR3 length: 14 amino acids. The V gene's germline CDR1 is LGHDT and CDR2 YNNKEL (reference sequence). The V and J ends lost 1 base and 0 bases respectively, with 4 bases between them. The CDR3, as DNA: TGTGCCAGCAGCCAAGTGGCTAGCAATCAGCCCCAGCATTTT. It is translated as CASSQVASNQPQHF.

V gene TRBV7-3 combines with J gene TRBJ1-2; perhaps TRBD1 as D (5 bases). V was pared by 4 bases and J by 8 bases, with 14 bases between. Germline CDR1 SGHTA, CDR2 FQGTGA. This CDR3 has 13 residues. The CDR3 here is CASSSGLPQGYTF. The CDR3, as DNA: TGTGCCAGCAGCTCGGGACTCCCCCAGGGCTACACCTTC.

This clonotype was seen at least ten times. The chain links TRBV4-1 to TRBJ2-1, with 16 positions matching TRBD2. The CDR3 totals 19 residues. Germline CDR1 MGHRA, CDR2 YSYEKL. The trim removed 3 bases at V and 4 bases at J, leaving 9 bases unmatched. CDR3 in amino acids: CASSHPGLAGGPDYNEQFF. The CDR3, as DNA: TGCGCCAGCAGCCACCCGGGACTAGCGGGGGGGCCGGATTACAATGAGCAGTTCTTC.

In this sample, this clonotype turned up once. In nucleotides, the CDR3 is TGCGCCAGCAGCCAAGATGCCGGAGGGACGGGAGCTGAAAAACTGTTTTTT. This encodes CASSQDAGGTGAEKLFF. V and J are TRBV4-1 and TRBJ1-4; D may be TRBD1 (5 bases). The CDR3 has 17 amino acids. V was pared by 0 bases and J by 7 bases, with 18 bases between. Germline values: CDR1 MGHRA, CDR2 YSYEKL.

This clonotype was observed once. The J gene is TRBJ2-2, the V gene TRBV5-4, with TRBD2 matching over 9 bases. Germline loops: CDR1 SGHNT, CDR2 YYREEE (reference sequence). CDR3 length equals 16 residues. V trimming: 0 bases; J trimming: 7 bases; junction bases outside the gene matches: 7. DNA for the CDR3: TGTGCCAGCAGCTTGGTGCCTAGCGGGAACCACGGGGAGCTGTTTTTT. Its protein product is CASSLVPSGNHGELFF.

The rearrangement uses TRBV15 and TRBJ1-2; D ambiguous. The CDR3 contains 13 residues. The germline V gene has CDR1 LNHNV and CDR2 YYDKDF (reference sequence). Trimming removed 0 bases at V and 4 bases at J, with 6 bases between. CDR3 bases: TGTGCCACCAGCAGAGAGGCAGGCTATGGCTACACCTTC. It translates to CATSREAGYGYTF.

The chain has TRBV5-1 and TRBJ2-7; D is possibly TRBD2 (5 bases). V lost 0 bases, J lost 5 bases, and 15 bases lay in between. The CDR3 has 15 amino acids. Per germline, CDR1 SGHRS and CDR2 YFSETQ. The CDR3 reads CASSLAMDLAHEQYF. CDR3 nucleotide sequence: TGCGCCAGCAGCTTGGCAATGGACTTAGCCCACGAGCAGTACTTC. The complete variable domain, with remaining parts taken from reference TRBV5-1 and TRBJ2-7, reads KAGVTQTPRYLIKTRGQQVTLSCSPISGHRSVSWYQQTPGQGLQFLFEYFSETQRNKGNFPGRFSGRQFSNSRSEMNVSTLELGDSALYLCASSLAMDLAHEQYFGPGTRLTVT.

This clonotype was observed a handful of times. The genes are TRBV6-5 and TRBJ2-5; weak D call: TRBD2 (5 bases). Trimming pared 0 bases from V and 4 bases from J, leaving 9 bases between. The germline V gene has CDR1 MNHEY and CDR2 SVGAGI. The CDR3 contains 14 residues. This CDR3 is CASSYSPRGETQYF. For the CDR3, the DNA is TGTGCCAGCAGTTACTCTCCCCGGGGAGAGACCCAGTACTTC.

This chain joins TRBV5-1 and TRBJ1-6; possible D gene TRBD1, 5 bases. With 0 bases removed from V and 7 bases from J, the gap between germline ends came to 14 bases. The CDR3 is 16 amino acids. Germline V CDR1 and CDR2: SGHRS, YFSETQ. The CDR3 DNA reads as TGCGCCAGCAGCTTGGAGCTTGCCAGGACAAATTCACCCCTCCACTTT. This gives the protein CASSLELARTNSPLHF.

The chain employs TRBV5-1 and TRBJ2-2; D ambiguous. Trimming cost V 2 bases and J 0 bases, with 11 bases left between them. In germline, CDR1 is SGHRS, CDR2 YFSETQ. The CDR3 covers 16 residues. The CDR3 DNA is TGCGCCAGCAGCTTAAGCAGCAGATCGAACACCGGGGAGCTGTTTTTT. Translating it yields CASSLSSRSNTGELFF.

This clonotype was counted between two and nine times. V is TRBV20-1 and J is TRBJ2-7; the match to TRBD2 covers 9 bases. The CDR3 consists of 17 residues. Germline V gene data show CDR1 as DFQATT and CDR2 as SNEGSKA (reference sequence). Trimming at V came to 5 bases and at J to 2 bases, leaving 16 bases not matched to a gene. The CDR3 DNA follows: TGCAGTGCTCCCCGCCCGGGACTAGCCCTCCCTACCTACGAGCAGTACTTC. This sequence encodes CSAPRPGLALPTYEQYF.

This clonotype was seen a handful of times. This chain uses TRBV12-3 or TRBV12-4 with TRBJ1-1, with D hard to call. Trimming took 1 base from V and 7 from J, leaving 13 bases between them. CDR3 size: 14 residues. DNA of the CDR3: TGTGCCAGCAGTTTAGGAGGGTACCGAAGTGAAGCTTTCTTT. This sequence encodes CASSLGGYRSEAFF.

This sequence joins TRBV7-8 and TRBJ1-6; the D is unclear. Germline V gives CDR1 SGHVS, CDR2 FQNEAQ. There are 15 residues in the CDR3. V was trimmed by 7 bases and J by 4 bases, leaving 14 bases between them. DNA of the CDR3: TGTGCCAGCACGGATTTGGCCAGTTATAATTCACCCCTCCACTTT. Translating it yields CASTDLASYNSPLHF.

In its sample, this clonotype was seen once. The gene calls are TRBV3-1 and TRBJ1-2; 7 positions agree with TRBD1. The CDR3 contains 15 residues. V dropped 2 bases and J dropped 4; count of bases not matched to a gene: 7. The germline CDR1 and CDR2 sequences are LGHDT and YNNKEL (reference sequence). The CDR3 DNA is TGTGCCAGCAGCCAAAGATCAGGGGGGGGCTATGGCTACACCTTC. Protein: CASSQRSGGGYGYTF.

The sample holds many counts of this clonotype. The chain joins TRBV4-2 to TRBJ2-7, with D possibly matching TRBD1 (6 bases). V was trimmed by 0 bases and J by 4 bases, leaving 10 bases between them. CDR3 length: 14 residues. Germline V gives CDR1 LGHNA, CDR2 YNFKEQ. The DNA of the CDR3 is TGTGCCAGCAGCCAAGATCTGAGGGGGTACGAGCAGTACTTC. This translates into CASSQDLRGYEQYF.

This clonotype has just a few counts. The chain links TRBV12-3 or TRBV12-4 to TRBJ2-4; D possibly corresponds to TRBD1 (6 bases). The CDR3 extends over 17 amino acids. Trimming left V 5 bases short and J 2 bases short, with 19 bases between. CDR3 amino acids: CASSPGRAGVTKNIQYF. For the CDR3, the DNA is TGTGCCAGCAGTCCAGGAAGGGCAGGGGTTACCAAAAACATTCAGTACTTC.

The CDR3 coding sequence is TGCAGTGCTAGAGAGACCAGCGGAGCCGGGGACGAGCAGTACTTC. Residues: CSARETSGAGDEQYF. J is TRBJ2-7 and V is TRBV20-1; possibly TRBD2 for D (5 bases). The CDR3 loop spans 15 amino acids. Germline V lookup: CDR1 DFQATT, CDR2 SNEGSKA (reference sequence). V gave up 0 bases and J gave up 5 bases, with 17 bases separating them.

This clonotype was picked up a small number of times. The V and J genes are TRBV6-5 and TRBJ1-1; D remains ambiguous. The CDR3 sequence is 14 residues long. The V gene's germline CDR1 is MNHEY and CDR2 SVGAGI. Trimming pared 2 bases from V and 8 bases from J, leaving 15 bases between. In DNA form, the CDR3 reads TGTGCCAGCAGTTACCTTTTCGGACGGCGAGAAGCTTTCTTT. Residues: CASSYLFGRREAFF.

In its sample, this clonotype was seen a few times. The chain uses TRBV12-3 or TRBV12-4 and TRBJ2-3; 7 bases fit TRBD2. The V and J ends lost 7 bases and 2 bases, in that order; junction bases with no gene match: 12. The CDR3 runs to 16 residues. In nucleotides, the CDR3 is TGTGCCAGCAATTGGCGGGTGGGAGGGCCCACAGATACGCAGTATTTT. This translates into CASNWRVGGPTDTQYF.

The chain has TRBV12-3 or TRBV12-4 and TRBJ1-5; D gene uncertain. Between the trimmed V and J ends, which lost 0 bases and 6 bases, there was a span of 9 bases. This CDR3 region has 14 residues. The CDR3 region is CASSLATSGQPQHF. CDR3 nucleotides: TGTGCCAGCAGTTTAGCGACTTCGGGTCAGCCCCAGCATTTT.

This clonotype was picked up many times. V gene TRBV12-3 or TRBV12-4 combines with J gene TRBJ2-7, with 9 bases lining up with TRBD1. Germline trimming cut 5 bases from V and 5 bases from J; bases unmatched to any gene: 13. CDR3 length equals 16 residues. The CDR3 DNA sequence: TGTGCCAGCAGTCCCCGCTTTGGGACAGGGAGTCACGAGCAGTACTTC. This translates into CASSPRFGTGSHEQYF.

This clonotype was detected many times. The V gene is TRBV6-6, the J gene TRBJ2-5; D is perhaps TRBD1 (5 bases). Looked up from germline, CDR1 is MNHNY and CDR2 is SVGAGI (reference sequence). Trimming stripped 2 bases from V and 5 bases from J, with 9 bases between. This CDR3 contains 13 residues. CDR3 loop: CASSYGARETQYF. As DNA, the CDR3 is TGTGCCAGCAGTTACGGGGCCAGGGAGACCCAGTACTTC.

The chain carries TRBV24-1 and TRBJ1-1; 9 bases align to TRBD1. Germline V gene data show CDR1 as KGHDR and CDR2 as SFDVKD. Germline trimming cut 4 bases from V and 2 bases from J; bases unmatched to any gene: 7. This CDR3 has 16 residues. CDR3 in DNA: TGTGCCACCAGTGACTCGACAGGGGGTGTTAACACTGAAGCTTTCTTT. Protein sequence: CATSDSTGGVNTEAFF.